This T cell receptor beta chain was found in a study of CD8 T cells in ankylosing spondylitis. The J segment lost 7 bases and the V segment lost 5 bases, leaving 8 bases of the junction unmatched. The V gene's germline CDR1 is MGHRA and CDR2 YSYEKL. The CDR3 length is 14 residues. In making TCR beta libraries, quantitative 5'-RACE with molecular barcodes was used. Via MiXCR, TCRdb re-called the 5' RACE reads, giving one row per CDR3 protein. In the table there are hundreds of thousands of distinct CDR3 sequences, 18% of which are singletons. Study-wide results and limits: Existing reports had already noted some motif variants in reactive arthritis synovial fluid and blood. Relatively scarce in peripheral blood, disease-linked clones were CD8+. Apparently characteristic of ankylosing spondylitis blood was a TCR beta motif (about eight highly homologous variants). The clones that were linked to disease were reported to be significantly enriched in matched synovial fluid samples from ankylosing spondylitis patients.

Many counts were recorded for this clonotype. Its specificity is not known. Sequencing input: blood, either unsorted or a sorted T cell fraction (not recorded which). The clonotype was recovered from a male donor with ankylosing spondylitis. The chain couples TRBV4-1 to TRBJ2-7, with 10 bases matching TRBD2. The CDR3 DNA reads as TGCGCCAGCAGCTATCTAGCGGGAGAGAGTGAGCAGTACTTC. Translating it yields CASSYLAGESEQYF.